This T cell receptor (beta chain) emerged from a study of CD8+ T cells in alopecia areata. Germline V gene data show CDR1 as LNHDA and CDR2 as SQIVND (reference sequence). Trimming removed 5 bases from V and 0 bases from J; junction bases left unmatched: 13. The CDR3 is 19 amino acids. Broader study findings: Greater clonality was observed in lesional scalp samples, especially alopecia totalis/universalis, versus normal scalp.

Isolated RNA was reverse transcribed into cDNA used as the sequencing template. Repertoires were generated with immunoSEQ multiplex PCR, while TCRdb's copy carries only in-frame clones and drops some. The profile shows about 220,000 clones, 50% to 70% of them singletons. Details on this clone: Antigen specificity is unknown.

Specified treatment: oral pan-JAK inhibitor, 5-10 mg twice daily. The sample consisted of CD4+ T cells sorted from blood, taken at week 4, from a patient treated with tofacitinib. The clonotype originates from a human donor with alopecia areata. This chain joins TRBV19 and TRBJ2-6, with TRBD2 identical over 7 bases. The DNA for the CDR3 is TGTGCCAGTAGTTCACACCCCAGCGGGGCCGACTCTGGGGCCAACGTCCTGACTTTC. It specifies CASSSHPSGADSGANVLTF.